The 16 T cell receptor beta chains presented below share a single source sample, sequenced in a study of cytomegalovirus exposure and HLA in healthy donors. Amplification used 60 Vbeta primers and 13 Jbeta primers. Sequencing used immunoSEQ multiplex PCR; TCRdb keeps in-frame clones, though not all of them. The table shows 150,000 to 200,000 clones, with roughly 76% occurring only once. Sample: PBMCs. The receptors derive from a man between 60 and 75 years old in good health and CMV-seronegative.

Concerning this clone itself: A read error may produce the germline difference seen at one junction end. The chain recombines TRBV7-9 with TRBJ2-7; 7 nucleotides align to TRBD1. Germline-derived CDR1 and CDR2 are SEHNR and FQNEAQ (reference sequence). The CDR3 contains 15 residues. The CDR3 nucleotides read TGTTCCAGCAGCACCCGACAGGGCAGCTCCTACGAGCAGTACTTC. Translation: CSSSTRQGSSYEQYF.

The chain uses TRBV18 and TRBJ1-1; D unresolved. V was pared by 0 bases and J by 3 bases, with 11 bases between. From germline, CDR1 is KGHSH and CDR2 LQKENI. The CDR3 consists of 15 residues. CDR3 bases: TGTGCCAGCTCACCACCGGAGGGCTTATACACTGAAGCTTTCTTT. It is translated as CASSPPEGLYTEAFF.

The chain joins TRBV7-3 to TRBJ1-1, with 8 bases fitting TRBD1. The V segment lost 0 bases and the J segment 7 bases; nucleotides outside the gene matches: 4. CDR1 and CDR2 from the germline V gene are SGHTA and FQGTGA. The CDR3 sequence is 14 residues long. The CDR3 loop reads CASSLTGTGNEAFF. DNA for the CDR3: TGTGCCAGCAGCTTAACTGGGACAGGCAATGAAGCTTTCTTT.

The rearrangement joins TRBV28 to TRBJ2-1, with a possible D match to TRBD2 (6 bases). The CDR3 loop spans 15 amino acids. Germline loops: CDR1 MDHEN, CDR2 SYDVKM. V was shortened by 4 bases and J by 4 bases, with 14 bases between the two germline ends. The CDR3 loop reads CASSSPPRGYNEQFF. CDR3 DNA sequence: TGTGCCAGCAGTTCCCCTCCCCGGGGGTACAATGAGCAGTTCTTC. Drawing the rest from reference TRBV28 and TRBJ2-1, the complete variable domain is DVKVTQSSRYLVKRTGEKVFLECVQDMDHENMFWYRQDPGLGLRLIYFSYDVKMKEKGDIPEGYSVSREKKERFSLILESASTNQTSMYLCASSSPPRGYNEQFFGPGTRLTVL.

This clone was found once. The chain carries TRBV4-2 and TRBJ1-4, with 9 bases lining up with TRBD1. The J segment lost 1 base and the V segment lost 3 bases, leaving 9 bases of the junction unmatched. The CDR3 spans 18 residues. Looked up from germline, CDR1 is LGHNA and CDR2 is YNFKEQ. In DNA form, the CDR3 reads TGTGCCAGCAGCCATAACAGGGGGCGAACGCAAACTAATGAAAAACTGTTTTTT. Amino acid sequence: CASSHNRGRTQTNEKLFF.

This clone came up a few times. This chain joins TRBV13 and TRBJ2-1; weak D call: TRBD2 (5 bases). CDR1 and CDR2 (germline): PRHDT, FYEKMQ (reference sequence). Trimming removed 7 bases from V and 15 bases from J, with 19 bases in between. This CDR3 has 12 residues. As DNA, the CDR3 is TGTGCCAGCACCCAAACCGGGCTAGCTCCGTTCTTC. Its translation: CASTQTGLAPFF.

The V call is TRBV5-4, the J call TRBJ2-7; TRBD1 matches 9 bases. Unmatched junction bases numbered 2, after V lost 2 bases and J lost 5 bases. The CDR3 loop spans 13 amino acids. Germline CDR1 reads SGHNT; CDR2 reads YYREEE (reference sequence). CDR3 in DNA: TGTGCCAGCAGCTTACAGGGGGCCGACGAGCAGTACTTC. This sequence encodes CASSLQGADEQYF.

The chain joins TRBV28 to TRBJ2-3, with 8 bases fitting TRBD1. CDR1 MDHEN and CDR2 SYDVKM come from the germline V gene. CDR3 size: 15 residues. Trimming removed 3 bases from V and 5 bases from J; junction bases left unmatched: 7. The CDR3 DNA reads as TGTGCCAGCAGTTTTTCTGCCACAGGGGGAGATACGCAGTATTTT. Protein product: CASSFSATGGDTQYF.

The chain is built from TRBV19 and TRBJ2-7, with 7 bases matching TRBD2. CDR1 is LNHDA, CDR2 SQIVND, per germline (reference sequence). Losses at the gene ends were 3 bases for V and 6 bases for J; bases not matched to a gene: 8. The CDR3 length is 14 residues. This CDR3 is CASSIGGGVGEQYF. The DNA for the CDR3 is TGTGCCAGTAGTATCGGGGGAGGGGTCGGCGAGCAGTACTTC.

This clone has just one count. This chain joins TRBV6-1 and TRBJ2-7; maybe TRBD1 (6 bases). V lost 4 bases and J lost 3, with 13 bases in between. The CDR3 consists of 14 residues. Germline loops: CDR1 MNHNS, CDR2 SASEGT. CDR3 nucleotides: TGTGCCAGCAGTGCTTACAGGGAGAACTACGAGCAGTACTTC. This translates into CASSAYRENYEQYF.

A few counts support this clone. This chain joins TRBV9 and TRBJ1-4; 8 bases are a match to TRBD1. From germline, CDR1 is SGDLS and CDR2 YYNGEE. CDR3 length: 14 residues. The junction had 4 bases not matched to a gene; V was cut back by 2 bases and J by 7 bases. The CDR3 is CASSVDRGGEKLFF. CDR3 DNA sequence: TGTGCCAGCAGCGTTGACAGGGGAGGTGAAAAACTGTTTTTT.

V gene TRBV7-9 combines with J gene TRBJ1-6; TRBD1 might be the D (6 bases). The CDR3 extends over 13 amino acids. From germline, CDR1 is SEHNR and CDR2 FQNEAQ (reference sequence). Trimming left V 5 bases short and J 10 bases short, with 12 bases between. CDR3 loop: CASSPTGPSPLHF. In DNA, the CDR3 is TGTGCCAGCAGCCCAACAGGGCCCTCACCCCTCCACTTT.

The chain employs TRBV9 and TRBJ2-7; D is unresolved. Between the trimmed V and J ends, which lost 0 bases and 2 bases, there was a span of 9 bases. The CDR3 loop spans 14 amino acids. Germline loops: CDR1 SGDLS, CDR2 YYNGEE. In nucleotides, the CDR3 is TGTGCCAGCAGCGTAGATCCGGGTGCCTACGAGCAGTACTTC. Its translation is CASSVDPGAYEQYF.

The rearrangement links TRBV5-1 to TRBJ1-4; TRBD1 aligns across 8 bases. The CDR3 consists of 16 residues. Trimming took 3 bases from V and 0 from J; bases not matched to a gene: 4. CDR1 and CDR2 (germline): SGHRS, YFSETQ. The CDR3 bases are TGCGCCAGCAGCTCGGGACAGGCAGCAACTAATGAAAAACTGTTTTTT. This codes for CASSSGQAATNEKLFF.

The chain combines TRBV7-9 with TRBJ1-3; D might be TRBD1 (6 bases). This CDR3 comprises 14 residues. Germline values: CDR1 SEHNR, CDR2 FQNEAQ (reference sequence). Trimming cost V 5 bases and J 4 bases, with 12 bases left between them. CDR3 residues: CASSPPDRGNTIYF. The CDR3 nucleotides read TGTGCCAGCAGCCCTCCGGACAGAGGAAACACCATATATTTT.

V usage is TRBV5-5 and J usage is TRBJ1-2, with TRBD1 matching over 9 bases. CDR3 length: 16 residues. Trimming took 4 bases from V and 8 from J; bases not matched to a gene: 15. CDR1 is SGHKS and CDR2 is YYEKEE in the germline V gene (reference sequence). CDR3 residues: CASSSLGQGRASGYTF. The CDR3 DNA reads TGTGCCAGCAGCAGCCTGGGACAGGGCCGAGCGAGCGGCTACACCTTC.